Listed below are T cell receptor beta chains from one sample, sequenced in a study of T cells after yellow fever vaccination. TCRdb fed the 5' RACE reads into MiXCR, producing one record per CDR3 protein. The sample lists 35,000 to 55,000 distinct CDR3 sequences, around 6.8% occurring once. Specimen: PBMCs, either bulk or a sorted T-cell subset (CD4+, CD8+, memory, or dextramer-sorted; not recorded which), collected 45 days after the yellow fever booster vaccination. Receptors originate from a man younger than 45 who received the YFV17D yellow fever vaccine. Each CDR3 is given with its conserved first and last residue. The D gene is left open where the match is weak. Where a row states a size, it is once, few, many or the class of an expanded clone; other rows omit it.

v_gene: TRBV7-3
j_gene: TRBJ2-3
abundance: .
d_gene: .
CDR3aa: CASSLRAGKSTDTQYF
CDR3nt: TGTGCCAGCAGCTTAAGGGCCGGGAAAAGCACAGATACGCAGTATTTT

v_gene: TRBV7-9
j_gene: TRBJ2-1
abundance: many
d_gene: TRBD2
CDR3aa: CASSSGLAGDFGNEQFF
CDR3nt: TGTGCCAGCAGCTCTGGACTAGCGGGAGATTTCGGCAATGAGCAGTTCTTC

v_gene: TRBV7-2
j_gene: TRBJ2-7
abundance: few
d_gene: .
CDR3aa: CASSKVGYTYEQYF
CDR3nt: TGTGCCAGCAGCAAAGTCGGGTACACCTACGAGCAGTACTTC

v_gene: TRBV20-1
j_gene: TRBJ2-1
abundance: many
d_gene: TRBD2
CDR3aa: CSARDLADNYNEQFF
CDR3nt: TGCAGTGCTAGAGATCTAGCGGACAACTACAATGAGCAGTTCTTC

v_gene: TRBV2
j_gene: TRBJ2-3
abundance: many
d_gene: .
CDR3aa: CASSTGQRDTQYF
CDR3nt: TGTGCCAGCAGCACGGGGCAGAGAGATACGCAGTATTTT

v_gene: TRBV20-1
j_gene: TRBJ1-1
abundance: many
d_gene: .
CDR3aa: CSARDQGLNTEAFF
CDR3nt: TGCAGTGCTAGAGATCAGGGGCTCAACACTGAAGCTTTCTTT

v_gene: TRBV20-1
j_gene: TRBJ1-4
abundance: few
d_gene: .
CDR3aa: CSASQVPGNEKLFF
CDR3nt: TGCAGTGCTAGTCAGGTTCCAGGGAATGAAAAACTGTTTTTT

v_gene: TRBV5-4
j_gene: TRBJ1-2
abundance: .
d_gene: .
CDR3aa: CASSDTTDYGYTF
CDR3nt: TGTGCCAGCAGCGATACAACCGACTATGGCTACACCTTC

v_gene: TRBV25-1
j_gene: TRBJ2-1
abundance: .
d_gene: .
CDR3aa: CASSERRLGTRSYNEQFF
CDR3nt: TGTGCCAGCAGTGAACGAAGGCTGGGGACACGCTCCTACAATGAGCAGTTCTTC

v_gene: TRBV27
j_gene: TRBJ1-1
abundance: .
d_gene: TRBD1
CDR3aa: CASSLDRVSTEAFF
CDR3nt: TGTGCCAGCAGCCTCGACAGGGTCTCCACTGAAGCTTTCTTT

v_gene: TRBV29-1
j_gene: TRBJ2-7
abundance: many
d_gene: TRBD1
CDR3aa: CSVATTGVNEQYF
CDR3nt: TGCAGCGTGGCTACGACAGGGGTGAACGAGCAGTACTTC

v_gene: TRBV7-2
j_gene: TRBJ2-3
abundance: .
d_gene: .
CDR3aa: CASRKATDTQYF
CDR3nt: TGTGCCAGCAGAAAAGCGACAGATACGCAGTATTTT

v_gene: TRBV6-5
j_gene: TRBJ2-5
abundance: many
d_gene: TRBD1
CDR3aa: CASQGAETQYF
CDR3nt: TGTGCCAGCCAGGGGGCCGAGACCCAGTACTTC

v_gene: TRBV20-1
j_gene: TRBJ2-5
abundance: many
d_gene: TRBD2
CDR3aa: CSASPLAGIETQYF
CDR3nt: TGCAGTGCTAGTCCCTTAGCGGGAATTGAGACCCAGTACTTC

v_gene: TRBV12-3/TRBV12-4
j_gene: TRBJ2-1
abundance: many
d_gene: .
CDR3aa: CASSFTGGEQFF
CDR3nt: TGTGCCAGCAGTTTTACCGGGGGTGAGCAGTTCTTC

v_gene: TRBV5-1
j_gene: TRBJ2-3
abundance: few
d_gene: TRBD1
CDR3aa: CASSFPTGTTDTQYF
CDR3nt: TGCGCCAGCAGCTTTCCGACAGGGACCACAGATACGCAGTATTTT

v_gene: TRBV20-1
j_gene: TRBJ2-3
abundance: few
d_gene: TRBD2
CDR3aa: CSARWPSGRTDTQYF
CDR3nt: TGCAGTGCTAGATGGCCTAGCGGACGCACAGATACGCAGTATTTT

v_gene: TRBV7-2
j_gene: TRBJ2-7
abundance: .
d_gene: .
CDR3aa: CASSHGVGGRSGYEQYF
CDR3nt: TGTGCCAGCAGCCACGGTGTAGGGGGTCGGTCGGGGTACGAGCAGTACTTC

v_gene: TRBV20-1
j_gene: TRBJ1-1
abundance: .
d_gene: .
CDR3aa: CSAGPGPEAFF
CDR3nt: TGCAGTGCTGGGCCCGGGCCTGAAGCTTTCTTT

v_gene: TRBV20-1
j_gene: TRBJ2-7
abundance: .
d_gene: .
CDR3aa: CSARGRQVNEQYF
CDR3nt: TGCAGTGCTAGGGGGAGGCAGGTCAATGAGCAGTACTTC

v_gene: TRBV20-1
j_gene: TRBJ1-1
abundance: many
d_gene: .
CDR3aa: CSARDRTSINTEAFF
CDR3nt: TGCAGTGCTAGAGACAGGACCTCTATAAACACTGAAGCTTTCTTT

v_gene: TRBV5-1
j_gene: TRBJ2-2
abundance: .
d_gene: .
CDR3aa: CTSLLGAYANTGELFF
CDR3nt: TGCACCAGCCTCCTTGGAGCGTACGCGAACACCGGGGAGCTGTTTTTT

v_gene: TRBV10-3
j_gene: TRBJ2-7
abundance: many
d_gene: TRBD1
CDR3aa: CAISEGTEYEQYF
CDR3nt: TGTGCCATCAGTGAAGGGACAGAGTACGAGCAGTACTTC

v_gene: TRBV30
j_gene: TRBJ1-6
abundance: .
d_gene: TRBD1
CDR3aa: CAWSAGDRHNSPLHF
CDR3nt: TGTGCCTGGAGTGCTGGGGACAGGCATAATTCACCCCTCCACTTT

v_gene: TRBV13
j_gene: TRBJ2-7
abundance: .
d_gene: .
CDR3aa: CASSLGGIPSSYEQYF
CDR3nt: TGTGCCAGCAGCTTAGGCGGGATTCCGAGCTCCTACGAGCAGTACTTC

v_gene: TRBV5-6
j_gene: TRBJ2-5
abundance: few
d_gene: .
CDR3aa: CASSLGTLQETQYF
CDR3nt: TGTGCCAGCAGCTTAGGCACACTCCAAGAGACCCAGTACTTC